This T cell receptor beta chain stems from a study of CD8+CD57+ T cells in acquired aplastic anemia. Study-wide context: The mean DNA yield obtained from sorted CD4+ and CD8+ cells came to approximately 3 ug. The average read count for CD4+ cells in healthy donors was some 11 million. Regarding the study as a whole: CD8+ Simpson's diversity did not differ significantly between patients and controls. There were over 25 CD8+ CDR3 sequences that occurred in both patients and controls.

Template material for TCR beta VDJ and CDR3 profiling consisted of genomic DNA. From the reads, TCRdb called clonotypes with MiXCR, one entry per CDR3 protein. The sample holds about 130,000 distinct CDR3 sequences, around two fifths seen once. Trimming left V 6 bases short and J 2 bases short, with 28 bases between. The length of the CDR3 is 19 residues. About this clonotype itself: The target antigen is unknown.

This sequence originates from a human donor in good health, serving as a control. Source material: sorted CD4+, CD8+, or CD8+CD57+ T cells (not recorded which) from PBMCs. This chain links TRBV12-3 or TRBV12-4 with TRBJ1-2; D not resolved. The CDR3 DNA follows: TGTGCCAGCAGAAGAGAGGTACCTCTTGCGGACTTACTGAACTATGGCTACACCTTC. It specifies CASRREVPLADLLNYGYTF.